This T cell receptor (beta chain) was recovered during a study of blood T cell repertoires in COVID-19. This CDR3 region has 15 residues. The V end lost 5 bases, the J end lost 0 bases, and 11 bases lay between the germline ends. Germline V gene sequence: CDR1 GTSNPN, CDR2 SVGIG (reference sequence). TCRdb's table, derived via immunoSEQ multiplex PCR, lists solely in-frame clones and lacks some. The table lists a few hundred thousand clones, 80% to 90% of them singletons. This receptor was obtained from a man aged 25-45 years with active or convalescent COVID-19. The sequenced sample consisted of peripheral blood. The chain is built from TRBV30 and TRBJ1-6; no clear D. The CDR3 nucleotides read TGTGCCTGGGACCTTGGGAGCTCCTATAATTCACCCCTCCACTTT. This codes for CAWDLGSSYNSPLHF. The full variable domain, in which reference TRBV30 and TRBJ1-6 provide the parts outside the CDR3, is SQTIHQWPATLVQPVGSPLSLECTVEGTSNPNLYWYRQAAGRGLQLLFYSVGIGQISSEVPQNLSASRPQDRQFILSSKKLLLSDSGFYLCAWDLGSSYNSPLHFGNGTRLTVT.